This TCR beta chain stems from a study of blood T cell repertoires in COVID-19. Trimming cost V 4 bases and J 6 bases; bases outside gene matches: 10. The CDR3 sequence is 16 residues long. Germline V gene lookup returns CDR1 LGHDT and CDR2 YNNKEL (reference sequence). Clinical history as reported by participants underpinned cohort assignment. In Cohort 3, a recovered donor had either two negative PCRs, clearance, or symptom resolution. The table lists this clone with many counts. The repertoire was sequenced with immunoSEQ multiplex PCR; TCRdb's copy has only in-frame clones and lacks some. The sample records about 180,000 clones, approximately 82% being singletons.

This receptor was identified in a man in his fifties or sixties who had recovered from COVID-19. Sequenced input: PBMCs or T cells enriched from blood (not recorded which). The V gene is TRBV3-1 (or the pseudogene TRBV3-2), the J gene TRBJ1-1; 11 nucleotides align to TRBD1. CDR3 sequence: CASSRGTGGVMAEAFF. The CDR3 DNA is TGTGCCAGCAGCCGCGGGACAGGGGGGGTTATGGCTGAAGCTTTCTTT.